This T cell receptor (beta chain) was sequenced in a study of blood T cell repertoires in COVID-19. On the study more broadly: Donors in the United States, Italy and Spain gave samples during acute or convalescent COVID-19. Nucleic acid was either cDNA or gDNA, and it came from T cells, B-cell-depleted T cells, or PBMCs.

In the authors' workflow: How many nucleated cells were present was estimated from reference gene primer amplification. Sequencing used immunoSEQ multiplex PCR; TCRdb keeps in-frame clones, though not all of them. From that table come the V and J calls and clone size; the DNA was used to work out D and trimming. The data contain 250,000 to 350,000 clones, about 89% of them singletons. Germline V CDR1 and CDR2: LNHDA, SQIVND (reference sequence). The junction had 8 bases not matched to a gene; V was cut back by 9 bases and J by 1 base. This CDR3 contains 14 residues. The TCR comes from a woman aged 40 to 55 who had recovered from COVID-19. Sequencing was performed on peripheral blood. The chain is built from TRBV19 and TRBJ1-1; 7 bases match TRBD1. Here the CDR3 reads CASLAGQPNTEAFF. The CDR3 nucleotides read TGTGCCAGCCTCGCGGGACAGCCGAACACTGAAGCTTTCTTT.